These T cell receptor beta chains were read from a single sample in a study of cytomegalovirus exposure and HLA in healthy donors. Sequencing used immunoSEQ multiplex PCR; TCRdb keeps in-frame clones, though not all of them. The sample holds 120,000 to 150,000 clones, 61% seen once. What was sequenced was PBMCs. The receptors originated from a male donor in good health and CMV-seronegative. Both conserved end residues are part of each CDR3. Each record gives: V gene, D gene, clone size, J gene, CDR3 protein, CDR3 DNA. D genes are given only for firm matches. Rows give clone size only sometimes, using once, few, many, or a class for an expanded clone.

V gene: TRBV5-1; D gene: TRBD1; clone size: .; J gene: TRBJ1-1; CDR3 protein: CASSLAATGFPEAFF; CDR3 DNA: TGCGCCAGCAGCTTGGCCGCGACAGGGTTCCCTGAAGCTTTCTTT
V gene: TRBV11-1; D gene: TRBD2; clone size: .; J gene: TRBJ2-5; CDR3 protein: CASKIGLAGDQETQYF; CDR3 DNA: TGTGCCAGCAAGATAGGACTAGCGGGGGACCAAGAGACCCAGTACTTC
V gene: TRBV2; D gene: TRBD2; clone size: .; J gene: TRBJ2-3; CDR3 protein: CAREHTSGVTDTQYF; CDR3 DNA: TGTGCCAGGGAGCATACTAGCGGGGTTACAGATACGCAGTATTTT
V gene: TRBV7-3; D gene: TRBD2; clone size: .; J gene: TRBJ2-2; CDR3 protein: CASSSGAGGAYTGELFF; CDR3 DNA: TGTGCCAGCAGCTCAGGAGCCGGGGGGGCGTACACCGGGGAGCTGTTTTTT
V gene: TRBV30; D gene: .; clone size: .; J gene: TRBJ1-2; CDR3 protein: CAWSPGQNYGYTF; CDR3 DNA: TGTGCCTGGAGCCCGGGACAAAACTATGGCTACACCTTC
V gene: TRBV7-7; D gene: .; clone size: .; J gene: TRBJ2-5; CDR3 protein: CASSSGLYQETQYF; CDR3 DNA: TGTGCTAGCAGCTCCGGACTGTACCAAGAGACCCAGTACTTC
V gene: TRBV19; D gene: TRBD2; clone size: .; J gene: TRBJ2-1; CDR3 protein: CASSIVGGGPDEQFF; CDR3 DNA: TGTGCCAGTAGTATAGTAGGCGGGGGGCCCGATGAGCAGTTCTTC
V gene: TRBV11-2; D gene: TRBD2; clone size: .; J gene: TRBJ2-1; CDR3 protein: CASSLDRGGYNEQFF; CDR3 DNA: TGTGCCAGCAGCTTAGATCGGGGGGGATACAATGAGCAGTTCTTC
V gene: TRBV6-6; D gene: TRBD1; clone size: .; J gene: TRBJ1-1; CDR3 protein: CASSLQGAYTEAFF; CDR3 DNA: TGTGCCAGCAGTCTACAGGGGGCTTACACTGAAGCTTTCTTT
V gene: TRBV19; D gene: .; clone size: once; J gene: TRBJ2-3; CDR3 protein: CASSTRDFSITTDTQYF; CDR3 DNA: TGTGCCAGTAGTACTCGGGACTTTAGCATTACCACAGATACGCAGTATTTT
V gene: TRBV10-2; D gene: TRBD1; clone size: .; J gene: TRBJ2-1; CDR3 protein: CASSEPAHRDRGLNEQFF; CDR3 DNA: TGCGCCAGCAGTGAGCCCGCACACCGGGACAGGGGCTTGAATGAGCAGTTCTTC
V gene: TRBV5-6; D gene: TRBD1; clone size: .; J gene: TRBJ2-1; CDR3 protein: CASSLVVAGGSYNEQFF; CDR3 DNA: TGTGCCAGCAGCTTGGTGGTGGCAGGGGGCTCCTACAATGAGCAGTTCTTC
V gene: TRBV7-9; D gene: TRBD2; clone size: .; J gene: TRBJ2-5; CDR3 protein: CASSPGGGWETQYF; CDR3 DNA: TGTGCCAGCAGCCCGGGGGGAGGGTGGGAGACCCAGTACTTC